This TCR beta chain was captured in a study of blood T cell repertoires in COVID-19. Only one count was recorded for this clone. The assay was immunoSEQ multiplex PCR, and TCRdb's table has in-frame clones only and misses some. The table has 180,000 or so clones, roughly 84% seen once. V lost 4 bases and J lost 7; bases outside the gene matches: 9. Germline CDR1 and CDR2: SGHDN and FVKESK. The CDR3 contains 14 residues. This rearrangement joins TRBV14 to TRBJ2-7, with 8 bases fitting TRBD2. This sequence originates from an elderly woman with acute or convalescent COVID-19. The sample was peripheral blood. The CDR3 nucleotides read TGTGCCAGCAGCCGGAGCGGGGGCTTGGGGGAGCAGTACTTC. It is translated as CASSRSGGLGEQYF.